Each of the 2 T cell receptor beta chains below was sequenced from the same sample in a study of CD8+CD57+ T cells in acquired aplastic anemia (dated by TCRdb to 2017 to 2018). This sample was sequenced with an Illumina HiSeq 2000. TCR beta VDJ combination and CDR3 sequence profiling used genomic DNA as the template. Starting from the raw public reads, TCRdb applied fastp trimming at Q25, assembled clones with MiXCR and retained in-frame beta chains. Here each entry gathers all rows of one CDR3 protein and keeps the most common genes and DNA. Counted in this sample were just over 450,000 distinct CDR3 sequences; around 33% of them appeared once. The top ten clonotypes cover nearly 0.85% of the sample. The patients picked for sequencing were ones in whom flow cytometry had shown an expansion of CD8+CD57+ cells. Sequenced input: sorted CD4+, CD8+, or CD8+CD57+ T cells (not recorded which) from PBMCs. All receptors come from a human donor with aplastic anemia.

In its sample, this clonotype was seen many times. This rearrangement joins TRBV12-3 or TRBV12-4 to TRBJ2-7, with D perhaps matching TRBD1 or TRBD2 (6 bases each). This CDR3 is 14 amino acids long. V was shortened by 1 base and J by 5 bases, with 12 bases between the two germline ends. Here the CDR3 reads CASSLGGAPNEQYF. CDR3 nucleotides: TGTGCCAGCAGTTTAGGGGGGGCGCCTAACGAGCAGTACTTC.

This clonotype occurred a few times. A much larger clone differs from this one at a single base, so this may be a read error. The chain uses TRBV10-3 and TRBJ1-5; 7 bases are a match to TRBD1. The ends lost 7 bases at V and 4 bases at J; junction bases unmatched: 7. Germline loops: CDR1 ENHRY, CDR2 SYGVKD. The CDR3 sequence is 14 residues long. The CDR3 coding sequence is TGTGCCATCACCGAGGGGGCAGTAAATCAGCCCCAGCATTTT. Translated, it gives CAITEGAVNQPQHF.